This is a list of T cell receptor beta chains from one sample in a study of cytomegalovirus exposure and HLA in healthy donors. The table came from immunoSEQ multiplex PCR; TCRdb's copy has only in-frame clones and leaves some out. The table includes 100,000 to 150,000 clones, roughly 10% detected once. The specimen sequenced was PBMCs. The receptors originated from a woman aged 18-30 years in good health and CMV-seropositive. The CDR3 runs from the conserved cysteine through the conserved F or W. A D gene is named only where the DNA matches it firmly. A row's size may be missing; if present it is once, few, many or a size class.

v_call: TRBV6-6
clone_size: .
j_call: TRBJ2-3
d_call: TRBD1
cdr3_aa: CASSYSTGDLTDTQYF
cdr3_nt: TGTGCCAGCAGTTACTCGACAGGGGACCTCACAGATACGCAGTATTTT

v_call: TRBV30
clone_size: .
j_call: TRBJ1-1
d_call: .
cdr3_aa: CAWRRGGLNTEAFF
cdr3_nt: TGTGCCTGGAGGCGCGGGGGATTGAACACTGAAGCTTTCTTT

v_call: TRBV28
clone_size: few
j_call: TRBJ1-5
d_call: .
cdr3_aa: CASSSPDRKTNQPQHF
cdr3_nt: TGTGCCAGCAGTTCCCCGGACAGAAAAACCAATCAGCCCCAGCATTTT

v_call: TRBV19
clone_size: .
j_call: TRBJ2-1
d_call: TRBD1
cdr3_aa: CASSTPGQIYNEQFF
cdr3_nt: TGTGCCAGTAGTACCCCGGGACAGATCTACAATGAGCAGTTCTTC

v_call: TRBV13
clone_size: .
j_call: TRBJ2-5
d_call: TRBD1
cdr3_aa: CASSIKGTGGSETQYF
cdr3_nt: TGTGCCAGCAGCATCAAAGGGACAGGGGGCTCGGAGACCCAGTACTTC

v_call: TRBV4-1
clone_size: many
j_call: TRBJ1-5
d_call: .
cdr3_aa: CASSQAGQPQHF
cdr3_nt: TGCGCCAGCAGCCAAGCGGGACAGCCCCAGCATTTT

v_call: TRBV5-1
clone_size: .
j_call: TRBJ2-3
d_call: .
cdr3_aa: CASSPLGTSTDTQYF
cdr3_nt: TGCGCCAGCAGCCCGCTAGGGACATCCACAGATACGCAGTATTTT

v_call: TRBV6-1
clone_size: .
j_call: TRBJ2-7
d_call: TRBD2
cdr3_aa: CASSGVWSGGDYEQYF
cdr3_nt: TGTGCCAGCAGTGGGGTATGGAGCGGGGGTGATTACGAGCAGTACTTC

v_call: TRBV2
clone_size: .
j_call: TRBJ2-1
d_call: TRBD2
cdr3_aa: CASRKLRLAEGDNEQFF
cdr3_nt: TGTGCCAGCAGGAAGCTGCGACTAGCGGAGGGAGACAATGAGCAGTTCTTC

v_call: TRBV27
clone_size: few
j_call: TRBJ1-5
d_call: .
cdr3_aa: CASSPNNQPQHF
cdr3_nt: TGTGCCAGCAGTCCCAACAATCAGCCCCAGCATTTT

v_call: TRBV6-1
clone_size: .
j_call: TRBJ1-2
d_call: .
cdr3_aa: CASSVGAGDPPYGYTF
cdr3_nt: TGTGCCAGCAGTGTTGGGGCAGGGGACCCGCCCTATGGCTACACCTTC

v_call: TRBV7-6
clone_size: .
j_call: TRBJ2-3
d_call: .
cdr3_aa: CASSSWGESLDTQYF
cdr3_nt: TGTGCCAGCAGCTCTTGGGGGGAGTCCTTAGATACGCAGTATTTT

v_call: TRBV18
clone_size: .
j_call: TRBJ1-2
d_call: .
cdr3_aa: CASSPPETLGYTF
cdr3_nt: TGTGCCAGCTCACCACCGGAGACCCTAGGCTACACCTTC

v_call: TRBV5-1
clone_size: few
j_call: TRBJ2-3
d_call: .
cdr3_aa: CASSLAGSTDTQYF
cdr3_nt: TGCGCCAGCAGCTTGGCAGGGAGCACAGATACGCAGTATTTT

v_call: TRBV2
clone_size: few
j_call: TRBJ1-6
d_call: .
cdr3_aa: CASRSDTSSYNSPLHF
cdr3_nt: TGTGCCAGCAGGTCGGACACCAGCTCCTATAATTCACCCCTCCACTTT

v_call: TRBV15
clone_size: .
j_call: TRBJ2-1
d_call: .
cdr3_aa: CATSRDKNGNNEQFF
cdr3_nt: TGTGCCACCAGCAGAGATAAAAACGGTAACAATGAGCAGTTCTTC

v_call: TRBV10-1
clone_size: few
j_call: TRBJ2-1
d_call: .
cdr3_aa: CASRKDTSSYNEQFF
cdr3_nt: TGCGCCAGCAGAAAAGACACGAGCTCCTACAATGAGCAGTTCTTC

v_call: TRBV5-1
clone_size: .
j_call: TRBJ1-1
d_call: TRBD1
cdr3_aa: CASSPGQANTEAFF
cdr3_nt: TGCGCCAGCAGCCCTGGACAGGCGAACACTGAAGCTTTCTTT

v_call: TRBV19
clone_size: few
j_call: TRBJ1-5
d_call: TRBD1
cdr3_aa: CASNSAGGMEQPQHF
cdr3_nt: TGTGCCAGTAATTCTGCAGGGGGCATGGAACAGCCCCAGCATTTT

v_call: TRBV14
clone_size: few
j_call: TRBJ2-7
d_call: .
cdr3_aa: CASSHSGYEQYF
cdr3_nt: TGTGCCAGCAGCCATTCAGGGTACGAGCAGTACTTC

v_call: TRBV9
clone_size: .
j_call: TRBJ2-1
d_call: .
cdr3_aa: CASSVVEDNEQFF
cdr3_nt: TGTGCCAGCAGCGTAGTAGAAGACAATGAGCAGTTCTTC

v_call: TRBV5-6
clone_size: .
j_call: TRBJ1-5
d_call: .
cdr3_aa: CASSTNPDQPQHF
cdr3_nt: TGTGCCAGCAGCACTAACCCAGATCAGCCCCAGCATTTT

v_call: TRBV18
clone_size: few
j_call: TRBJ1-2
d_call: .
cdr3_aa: CASSQQRSNYGYTF
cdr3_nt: TGTGCCAGCTCCCAACAACGGAGTAACTATGGCTACACCTTC

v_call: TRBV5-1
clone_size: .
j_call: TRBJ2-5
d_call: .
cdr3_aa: CASRGVAGGETQYF
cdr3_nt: TGCGCCAGCAGGGGAGTCGCGGGTGGGGAGACCCAGTACTTC

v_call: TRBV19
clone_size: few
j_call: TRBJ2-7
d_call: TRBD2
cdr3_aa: CASSPLGLAGDYEQYF
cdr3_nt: TGTGCCAGTAGCCCCCTGGGACTAGCGGGGGACTACGAGCAGTACTTC

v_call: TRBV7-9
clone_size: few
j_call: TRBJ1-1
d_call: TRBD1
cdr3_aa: CASSRTDRRDTEAFF
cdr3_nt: TGTGCCAGCAGCCGAACGGACAGGAGGGACACTGAAGCTTTCTTT

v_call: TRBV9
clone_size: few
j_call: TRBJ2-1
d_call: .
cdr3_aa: CASSVAGVGATNEQFF
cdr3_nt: TGTGCCAGCAGCGTAGCTGGGGTAGGGGCCACCAATGAGCAGTTCTTC

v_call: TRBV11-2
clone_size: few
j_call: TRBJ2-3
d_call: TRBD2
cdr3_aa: CASSLRPTSGDTQYF
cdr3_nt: TGTGCCAGCAGCTTACGTCCGACTAGCGGTGATACGCAGTATTTT

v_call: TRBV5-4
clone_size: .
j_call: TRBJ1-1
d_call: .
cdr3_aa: CASSFRTNPNTEAFF
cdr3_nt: TGTGCCAGCAGCTTCAGGACAAACCCGAACACTGAAGCTTTCTTT

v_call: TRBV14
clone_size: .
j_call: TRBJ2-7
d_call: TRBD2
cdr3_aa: CASSQEHWTSPLSEQYF
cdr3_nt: TGTGCCAGCAGCCAAGAGCATTGGACTAGCCCCCTTTCCGAGCAGTACTTC

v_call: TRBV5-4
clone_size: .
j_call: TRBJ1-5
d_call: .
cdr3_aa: CASSLETGGPQHF
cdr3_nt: TGTGCCAGCAGCTTGGAGACAGGCGGGCCCCAGCATTTT

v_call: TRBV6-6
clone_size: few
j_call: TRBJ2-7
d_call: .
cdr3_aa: CASRQDNSYEQYF
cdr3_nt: TGTGCCAGCAGGCAGGACAACTCCTACGAGCAGTACTTC

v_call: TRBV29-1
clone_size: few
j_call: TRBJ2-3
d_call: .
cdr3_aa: CSVLFADTQYF
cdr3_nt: TGCAGCGTCCTATTCGCAGATACGCAGTATTTT

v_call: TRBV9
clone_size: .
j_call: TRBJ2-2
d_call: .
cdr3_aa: CASSTTTSPNTGELFF
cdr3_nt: TGTGCCAGCAGCACGACGACAAGCCCCAACACCGGGGAGCTGTTTTTT

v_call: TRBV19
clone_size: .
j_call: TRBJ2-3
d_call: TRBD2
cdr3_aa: CASSIVWTSLTDTQYF
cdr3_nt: TGTGCCAGTAGTATTGTTTGGACTAGCCTCACAGATACGCAGTATTTT

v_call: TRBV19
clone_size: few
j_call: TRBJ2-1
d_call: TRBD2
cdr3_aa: CASSIREVAGSYNEQFF
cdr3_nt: TGTGCCAGTAGTATTCGGGAGGTTGCGGGCTCCTACAATGAGCAGTTCTTC

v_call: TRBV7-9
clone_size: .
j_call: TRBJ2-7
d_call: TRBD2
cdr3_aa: CASSSEREGHYEQYF
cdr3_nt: TGTGCCAGCAGCTCCGAGCGGGAGGGCCACTACGAGCAGTACTTC

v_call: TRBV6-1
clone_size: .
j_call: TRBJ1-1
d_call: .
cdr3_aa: CASSEAGTTGNAEAFF
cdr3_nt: TGTGCCAGCAGTGAAGCCGGTACGACGGGGAACGCTGAAGCTTTCTTT

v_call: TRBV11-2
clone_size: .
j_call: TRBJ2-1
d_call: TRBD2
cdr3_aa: CASSPTLASSGSYNEQFF
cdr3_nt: TGTGCCAGCAGCCCCACCCTAGCTTCTAGCGGGAGTTACAATGAGCAGTTCTTC

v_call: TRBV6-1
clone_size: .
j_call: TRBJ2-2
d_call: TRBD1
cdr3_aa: CASSHGQENTGELFF
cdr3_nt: TGTGCCAGCAGTCACGGACAGGAGAACACCGGGGAGCTGTTTTTT

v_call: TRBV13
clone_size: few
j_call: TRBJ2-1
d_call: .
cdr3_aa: CASSSPRQAGNEQFF
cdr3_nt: TGTGCCAGCAGCTCCCCCCGGCAGGCTGGGAATGAGCAGTTCTTC

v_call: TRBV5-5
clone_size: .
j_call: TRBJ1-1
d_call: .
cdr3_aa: CASSSTGNTEAFF
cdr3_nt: TGTGCCAGCAGCTCGACGGGGAACACTGAAGCTTTCTTT

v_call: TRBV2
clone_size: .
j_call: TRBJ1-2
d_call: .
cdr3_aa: CASLLTRDDSNYGYTF
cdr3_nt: TGTGCCAGCCTACTCACCCGGGATGACTCTAACTATGGCTACACCTTC

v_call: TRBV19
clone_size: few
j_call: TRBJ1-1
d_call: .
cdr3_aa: CASSYLGSTEAFF
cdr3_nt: TGTGCCAGTAGTTACTTGGGGAGCACTGAAGCTTTCTTT

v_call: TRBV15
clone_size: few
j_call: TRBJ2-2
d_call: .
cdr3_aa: CATSRSGEHSGELFF
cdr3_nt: TGTGCCACCAGCAGGTCCGGAGAACATAGCGGGGAGCTGTTTTTT

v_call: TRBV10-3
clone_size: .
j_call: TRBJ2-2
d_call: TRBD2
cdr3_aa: CAISESTGLASNTGELFF
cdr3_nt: TGTGCCATCAGTGAGTCAACAGGACTAGCTTCGAACACCGGGGAGCTGTTTTTT

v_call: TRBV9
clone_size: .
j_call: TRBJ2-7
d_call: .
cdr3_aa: CASSPWDLSSYEQYF
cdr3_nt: TGTGCCAGCAGCCCCTGGGACTTAAGCTCCTACGAGCAGTACTTC

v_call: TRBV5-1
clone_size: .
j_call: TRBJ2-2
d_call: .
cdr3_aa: CASSLGGAGNTGELFF
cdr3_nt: TGCGCCAGCAGCTTGGGAGGCGCGGGTAACACCGGGGAGCTGTTTTTT

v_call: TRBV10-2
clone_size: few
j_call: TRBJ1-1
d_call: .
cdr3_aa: CASSVGGREAFF
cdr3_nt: TGCGCCAGCAGTGTCGGGGGGCGTGAAGCTTTCTTT

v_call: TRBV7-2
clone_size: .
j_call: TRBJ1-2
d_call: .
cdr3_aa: CASSQSGHGYTF
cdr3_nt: TGTGCCAGCAGCCAGAGCGGCCATGGCTACACCTTC

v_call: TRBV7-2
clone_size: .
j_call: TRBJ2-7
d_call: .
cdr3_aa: CASSLAGSIDEQYF
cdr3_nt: TGTGCCAGCAGCCTGGCGGGCTCTATCGACGAGCAGTACTTC

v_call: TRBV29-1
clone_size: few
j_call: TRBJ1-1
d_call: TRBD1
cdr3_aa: CSARDRLNTEAFF
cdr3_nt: TGCAGCGCGAGGGACAGGCTAAACACTGAAGCTTTCTTT

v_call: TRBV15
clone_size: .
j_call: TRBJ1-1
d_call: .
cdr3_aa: CATAGDGTEAFF
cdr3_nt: TGTGCCACCGCGGGGGACGGCACTGAAGCTTTCTTT